This TCR beta chain was identified during a study of T cell responses to AZD1222 COVID-19 vaccine. Whole-study context: Second-dose groups at about 4 or about 12 weeks were pooled.

Turning to this clone: What it binds is not known.

Germline V gene lookup returns CDR1 SGHAT and CDR2 FQNNGV. The CDR3 contains 11 residues. V gave up 3 bases and J gave up 13 bases, with 12 bases separating them. Overall study findings and caveats: Spike-specific TCR breadth and depth grew following two AZD1222 doses.

Assay: immunoSEQ multiplex PCR; the TCRdb copy retains only in-frame clones and omits some. There are under 200,000 clones in the sample; 94% occur only once, and around 0.66% lies in the top ten. The sequence came from an adult in good health. The chain employs TRBV11-2 and TRBJ1-2, with D maybe TRBD1 (5 bases). Here the sequenced sample was peripheral blood, taken on day 0 of AZD1222 vaccination. DNA for the CDR3: TGTGCCAGCAGCTTTTCTAGGGACGCCACCTTC. Amino acid sequence: CASSFSRDATF. Supplemented by reference TRBV11-2 and TRBJ1-2, the full variable domain reads EAGVAQSPRYKIIEKRQSVAFWCNPISGHATLYWYQQILGQGPKLLIQFQNNGVVDDSQLPKDRFSAERLKGVDSTLKIQPAKLEDSAVYLCASSFSRDATFGSGTRLTVV.